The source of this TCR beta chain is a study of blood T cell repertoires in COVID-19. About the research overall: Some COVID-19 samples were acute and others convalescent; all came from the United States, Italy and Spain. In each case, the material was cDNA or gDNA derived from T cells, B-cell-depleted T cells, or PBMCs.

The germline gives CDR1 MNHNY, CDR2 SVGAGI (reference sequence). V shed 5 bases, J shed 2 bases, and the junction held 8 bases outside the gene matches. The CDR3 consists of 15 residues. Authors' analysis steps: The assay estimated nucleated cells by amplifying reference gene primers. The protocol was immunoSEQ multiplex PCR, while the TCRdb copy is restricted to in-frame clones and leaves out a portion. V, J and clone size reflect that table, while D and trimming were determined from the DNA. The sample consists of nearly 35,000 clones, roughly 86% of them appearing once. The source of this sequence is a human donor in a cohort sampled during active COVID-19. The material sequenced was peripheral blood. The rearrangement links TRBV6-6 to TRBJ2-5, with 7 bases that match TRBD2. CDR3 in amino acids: CASSPTSSPQETQYF. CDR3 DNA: TGTGCCAGCAGTCCGACTAGCTCCCCGCAAGAGACCCAGTACTTC.